This TCR beta chain was identified during a study of CD8 T cells in ankylosing spondylitis. Germline trimming cut 7 bases from V and 4 bases from J; bases unmatched to any gene: 7. The CDR3 is 14 residues long. MiXCR was run by TCRdb on the 5' RACE reads, yielding one entry per CDR3 protein. The data show about 130,000 distinct CDR3 sequences, approximately 15% seen once. Study observations and caveats: As reported, disease-linked clones showed significant enrichment in matched ankylosing spondylitis synovial fluid. A motif in TCR beta, a set of 8 or 9 highly homologous variants, appeared characteristic of ankylosing spondylitis blood. Earlier studies detected some motif variants in reactive arthritis synovial fluid and blood.

This clonotype was seen more than once but under ten times. Antigen specificity is unknown. Material for sequencing was blood, either unsorted or a sorted T cell fraction (not recorded which). The V gene is TRBV12-3 or TRBV12-4, the J gene TRBJ1-5; 7 bases match TRBD1. The source is a female donor with ankylosing spondylitis or in good health (not recorded which). This chain's CDR3 is CASTPGTVNQPQHF. CDR3 sequence (DNA): TGTGCCAGCACCCCCGGGACAGTAAATCAGCCCCAGCATTTT.